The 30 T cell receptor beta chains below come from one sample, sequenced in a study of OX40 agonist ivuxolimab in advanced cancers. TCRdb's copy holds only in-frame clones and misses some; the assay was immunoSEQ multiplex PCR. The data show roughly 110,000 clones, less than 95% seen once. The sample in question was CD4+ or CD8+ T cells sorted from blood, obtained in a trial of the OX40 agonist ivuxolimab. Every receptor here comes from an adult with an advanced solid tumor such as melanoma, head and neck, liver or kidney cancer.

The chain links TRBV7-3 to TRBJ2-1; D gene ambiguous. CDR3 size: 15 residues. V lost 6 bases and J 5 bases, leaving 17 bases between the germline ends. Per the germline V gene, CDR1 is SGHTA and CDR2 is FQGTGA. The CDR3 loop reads CASSYWGSGNNEQFF. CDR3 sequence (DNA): TGTGCCAGCAGTTATTGGGGTTCCGGAAACAATGAGCAGTTCTTC.

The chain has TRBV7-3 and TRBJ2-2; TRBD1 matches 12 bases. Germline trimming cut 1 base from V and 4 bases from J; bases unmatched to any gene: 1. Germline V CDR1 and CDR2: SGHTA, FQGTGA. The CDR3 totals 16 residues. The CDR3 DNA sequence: TGTGCCAGCAGCTTAATGGGACAGGGGGCCACCGGGGAGCTGTTTTTT. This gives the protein CASSLMGQGATGELFF. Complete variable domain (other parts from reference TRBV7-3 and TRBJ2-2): GAGVSQTPSNKVTEKGKYVELRCDPISGHTALYWYRQSLGQGPEFLIYFQGTGAADDSGLPNDRFFAVRPEGSVSTLKIQRTERGDSAVYLCASSLMGQGATGELFFGEGSRLTVL.

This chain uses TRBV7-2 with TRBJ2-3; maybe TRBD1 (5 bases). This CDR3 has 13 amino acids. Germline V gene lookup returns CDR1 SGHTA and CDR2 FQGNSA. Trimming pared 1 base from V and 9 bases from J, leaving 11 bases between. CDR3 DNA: TGTGCCAGCAGCTTAGAGGGGCGAGCGACGCAGTATTTT. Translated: CASSLEGRATQYF.

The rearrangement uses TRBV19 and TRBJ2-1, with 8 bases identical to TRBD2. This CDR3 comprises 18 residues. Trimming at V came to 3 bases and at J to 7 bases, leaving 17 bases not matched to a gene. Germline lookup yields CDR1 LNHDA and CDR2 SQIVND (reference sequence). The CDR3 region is CASSMSLPSIAGLNEQFF. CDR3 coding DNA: TGTGCCAGTAGTATGTCCTTGCCCTCTATAGCGGGGTTGAATGAGCAGTTCTTC.

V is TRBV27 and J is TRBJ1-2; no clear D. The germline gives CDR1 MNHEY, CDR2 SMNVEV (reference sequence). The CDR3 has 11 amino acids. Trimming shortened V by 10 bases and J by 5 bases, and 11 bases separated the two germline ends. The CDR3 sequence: CATGEGYGYTF. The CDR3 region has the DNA TGTGCCACCGGGGAGGGTTATGGCTACACCTTC.

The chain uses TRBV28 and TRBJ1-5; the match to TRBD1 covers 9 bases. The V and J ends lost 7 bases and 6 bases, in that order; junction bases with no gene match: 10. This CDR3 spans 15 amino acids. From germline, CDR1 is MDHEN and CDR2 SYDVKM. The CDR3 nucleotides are TGTGCCAGCAAAACCGGGACAGGGTCCCCTCAGCCCCAGCATTTT. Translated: CASKTGTGSPQPQHF.

DNA for the CDR3: TGTGCCAGCAGCCGCGGACAGACGATGAACACTGAAGCTTTCTTT. This codes for CASSRGQTMNTEAFF. The chain links TRBV11-2 to TRBJ1-1, with D perhaps TRBD1 (6 bases). The length of the CDR3 is 15 residues. Germline V lookup: CDR1 SGHAT, CDR2 FQNNGV. V was shortened by 5 bases and J by 0 bases, with 13 bases between the two germline ends.

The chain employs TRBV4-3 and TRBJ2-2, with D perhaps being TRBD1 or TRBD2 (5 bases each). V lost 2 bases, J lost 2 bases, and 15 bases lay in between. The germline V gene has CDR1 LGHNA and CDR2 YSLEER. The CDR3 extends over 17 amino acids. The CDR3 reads CASSQLYGASNTGELFF. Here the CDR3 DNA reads TGCGCCAGCAGCCAACTCTACGGGGCTTCAAACACCGGGGAGCTGTTTTTT.

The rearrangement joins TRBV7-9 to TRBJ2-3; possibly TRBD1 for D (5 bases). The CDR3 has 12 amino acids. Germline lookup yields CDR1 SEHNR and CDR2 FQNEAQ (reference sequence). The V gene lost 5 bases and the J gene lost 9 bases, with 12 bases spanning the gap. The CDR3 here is CASSRPGSTQYF. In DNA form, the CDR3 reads TGTGCCAGCAGCAGACCAGGGTCAACGCAGTATTTT.

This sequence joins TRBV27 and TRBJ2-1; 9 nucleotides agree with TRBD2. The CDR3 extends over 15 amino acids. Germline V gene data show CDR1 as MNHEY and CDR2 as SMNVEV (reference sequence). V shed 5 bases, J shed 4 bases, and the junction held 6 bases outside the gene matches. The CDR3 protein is CASSHLAGPYNEQFF. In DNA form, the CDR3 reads TGTGCCAGCAGTCATCTAGCGGGGCCATACAATGAGCAGTTCTTC.

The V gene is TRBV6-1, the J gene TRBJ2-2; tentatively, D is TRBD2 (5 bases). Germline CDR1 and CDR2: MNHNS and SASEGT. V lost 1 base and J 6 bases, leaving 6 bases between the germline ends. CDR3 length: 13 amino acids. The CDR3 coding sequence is TGTGCCAGCAGTGAAGGGAGGCCCGGGGAGCTGTTTTTT. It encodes CASSEGRPGELFF.

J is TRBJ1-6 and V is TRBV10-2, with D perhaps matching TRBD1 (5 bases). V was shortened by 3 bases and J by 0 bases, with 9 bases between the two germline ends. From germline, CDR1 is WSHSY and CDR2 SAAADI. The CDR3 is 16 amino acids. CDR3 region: CASSERGSSYNSPLHF. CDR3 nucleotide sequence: TGCGCCAGCAGTGAACGGGGCAGCTCCTATAATTCACCCCTCCACTTT.

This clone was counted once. DNA for the CDR3: TGTGCCAGCAGTGAATTGGGAACAGGGACAGATACGCAGTATTTT. Its protein product is CASSELGTGTDTQYF. The chain combines TRBV6-1 with TRBJ2-3; TRBD1 is a possible D gene (6 bases). The ends were cut back, 2 bases at V and 3 bases at J, with 12 bases in the middle. The V gene's germline CDR1 is MNHNS and CDR2 SASEGT. This CDR3 spans 15 amino acids.

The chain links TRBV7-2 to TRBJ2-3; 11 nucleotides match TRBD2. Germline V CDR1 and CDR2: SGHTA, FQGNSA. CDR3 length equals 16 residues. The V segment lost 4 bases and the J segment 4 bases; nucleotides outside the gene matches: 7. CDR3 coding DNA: TGTGCCAGCAGCTCCGTAGCGGGGGGGCTGGCAGATACGCAGTATTTT. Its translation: CASSSVAGGLADTQYF.

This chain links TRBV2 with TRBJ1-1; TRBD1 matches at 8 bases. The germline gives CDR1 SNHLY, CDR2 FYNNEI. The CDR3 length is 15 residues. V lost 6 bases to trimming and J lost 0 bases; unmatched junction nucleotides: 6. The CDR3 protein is CASSGQGLMNTEAFF. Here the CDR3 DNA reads TGTGCCAGCAGCGGACAGGGCCTCATGAACACTGAAGCTTTCTTT. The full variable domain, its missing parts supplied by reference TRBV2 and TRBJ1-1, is EPEVTQTPSHQVTQMGQEVILRCVPISNHLYFYWYRQILGQKVEFLVSFYNNEISEKSEIFDDQFSVERPDGSNFTLKIRSTKLEDSAMYFCASSGQGLMNTEAFFGQGTRLTVV.

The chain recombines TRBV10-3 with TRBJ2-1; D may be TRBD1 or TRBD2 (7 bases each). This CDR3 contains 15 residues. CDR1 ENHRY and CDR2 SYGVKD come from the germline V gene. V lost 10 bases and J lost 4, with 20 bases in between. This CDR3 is CATREGGQTYNEQFF. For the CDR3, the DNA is TGTGCCACCAGGGAGGGGGGACAGACATACAATGAGCAGTTCTTC.

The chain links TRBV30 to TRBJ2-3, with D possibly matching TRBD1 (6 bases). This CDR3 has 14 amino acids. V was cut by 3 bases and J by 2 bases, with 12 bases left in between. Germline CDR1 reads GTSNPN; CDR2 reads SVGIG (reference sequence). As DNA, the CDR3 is TGTGCCTGGAGCAGCGGACAGACCACAGATACGCAGTATTTT. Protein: CAWSSGQTTDTQYF.

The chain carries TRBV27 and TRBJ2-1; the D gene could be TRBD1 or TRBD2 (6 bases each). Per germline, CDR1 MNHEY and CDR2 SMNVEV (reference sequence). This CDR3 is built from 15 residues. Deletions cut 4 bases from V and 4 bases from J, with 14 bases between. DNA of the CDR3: TGTGCCAGCAGTTCGGGGGCAGGAACTTACAATGAGCAGTTCTTC. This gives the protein CASSSGAGTYNEQFF.

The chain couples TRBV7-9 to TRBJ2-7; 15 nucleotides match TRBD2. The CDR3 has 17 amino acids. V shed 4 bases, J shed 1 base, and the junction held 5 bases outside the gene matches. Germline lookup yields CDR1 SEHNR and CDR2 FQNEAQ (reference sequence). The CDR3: CASSSPGLAGGSYEQYF. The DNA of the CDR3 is TGTGCCAGCAGCTCCCCGGGACTAGCGGGGGGATCCTACGAGCAGTACTTC.

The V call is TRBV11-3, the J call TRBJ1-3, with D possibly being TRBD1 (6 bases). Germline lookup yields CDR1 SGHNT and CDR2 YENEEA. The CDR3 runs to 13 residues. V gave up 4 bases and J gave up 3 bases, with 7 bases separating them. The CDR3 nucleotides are TGTGCCAGCAGCTCGGACAGTGGAAACACCATATATTTT. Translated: CASSSDSGNTIYF. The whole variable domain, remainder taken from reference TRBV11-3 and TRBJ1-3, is EAGVVQSPRYKIIEKKQPVAFWCNPISGHNTLYWYLQNLGQGPELLIRYENEEAVDDSQLPKDRFSAERLKGVDSTLKIQPAELGDSAVYLCASSSDSGNTIYFGEGSWLTVV.

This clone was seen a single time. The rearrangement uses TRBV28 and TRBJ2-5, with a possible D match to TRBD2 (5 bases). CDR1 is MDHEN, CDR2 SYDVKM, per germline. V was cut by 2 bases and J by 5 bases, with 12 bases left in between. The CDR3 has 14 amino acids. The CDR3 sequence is CASSLGGPKETQYF. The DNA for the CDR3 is TGTGCCAGCAGTTTAGGCGGGCCAAAGGAGACCCAGTACTTC.

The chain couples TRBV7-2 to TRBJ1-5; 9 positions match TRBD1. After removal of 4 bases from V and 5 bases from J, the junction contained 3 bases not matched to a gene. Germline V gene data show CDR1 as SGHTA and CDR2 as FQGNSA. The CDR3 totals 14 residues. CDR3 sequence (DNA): TGTGCCAGCAGCTCCAGACAGGGGGATCAGCCCCAGCATTTT. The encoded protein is CASSSRQGDQPQHF.

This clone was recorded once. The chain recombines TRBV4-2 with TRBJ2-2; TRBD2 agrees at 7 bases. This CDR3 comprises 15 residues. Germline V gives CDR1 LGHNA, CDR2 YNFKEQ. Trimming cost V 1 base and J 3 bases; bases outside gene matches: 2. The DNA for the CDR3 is TGTGCCAGCAGCCAAGGCGGGGGATACACCGGGGAGCTGTTTTTT. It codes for CASSQGGGYTGELFF.

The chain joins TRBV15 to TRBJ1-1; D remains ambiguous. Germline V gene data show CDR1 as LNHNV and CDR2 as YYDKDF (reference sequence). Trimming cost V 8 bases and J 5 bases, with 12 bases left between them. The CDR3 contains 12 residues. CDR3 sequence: CATREGGTEAFF. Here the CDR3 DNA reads TGTGCCACCCGCGAAGGAGGAACTGAAGCTTTCTTT.

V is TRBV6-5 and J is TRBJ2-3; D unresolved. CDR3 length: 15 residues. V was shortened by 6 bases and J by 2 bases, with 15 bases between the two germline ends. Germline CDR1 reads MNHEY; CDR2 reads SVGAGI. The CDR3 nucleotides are TGTGCCAGCAGATCGCTAGATCCGTCCACAGATACGCAGTATTTT. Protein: CASRSLDPSTDTQYF.

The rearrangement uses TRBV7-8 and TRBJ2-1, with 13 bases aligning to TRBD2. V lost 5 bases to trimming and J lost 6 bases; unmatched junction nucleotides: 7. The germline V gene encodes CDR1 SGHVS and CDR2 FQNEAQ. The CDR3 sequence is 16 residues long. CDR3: CASSALLAGGFNEQFF. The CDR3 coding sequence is TGTGCCAGCAGCGCCCTACTAGCGGGGGGGTTCAATGAGCAGTTCTTC.

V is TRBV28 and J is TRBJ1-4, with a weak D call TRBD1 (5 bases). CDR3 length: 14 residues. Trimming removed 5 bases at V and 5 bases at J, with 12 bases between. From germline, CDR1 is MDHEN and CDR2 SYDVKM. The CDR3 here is CASSPGTENEKLFF. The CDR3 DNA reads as TGTGCCAGCAGTCCCGGGACGGAGAATGAAAAACTGTTTTTT.

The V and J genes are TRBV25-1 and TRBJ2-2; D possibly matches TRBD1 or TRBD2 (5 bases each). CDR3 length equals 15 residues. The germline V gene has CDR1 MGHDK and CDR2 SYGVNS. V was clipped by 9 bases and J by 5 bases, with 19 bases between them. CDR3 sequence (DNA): TGTGCCAGTGTCTCAGGGACCCTACGTACCGGGGAGCTGTTTTTT. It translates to CASVSGTLRTGELFF.

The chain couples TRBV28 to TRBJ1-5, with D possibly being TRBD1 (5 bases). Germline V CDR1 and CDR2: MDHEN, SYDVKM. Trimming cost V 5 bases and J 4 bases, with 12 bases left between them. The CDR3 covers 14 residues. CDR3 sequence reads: CASSTLTENQPQHF. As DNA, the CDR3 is TGTGCCAGCAGTACCCTGACAGAAAATCAGCCCCAGCATTTT. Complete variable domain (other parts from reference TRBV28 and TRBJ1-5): DVKVTQSSRYLVKRTGEKVFLECVQDMDHENMFWYRQDPGLGLRLIYFSYDVKMKEKGDIPEGYSVSREKKERFSLILESASTNQTSMYLCASSTLTENQPQHFGDGTRLSIL.

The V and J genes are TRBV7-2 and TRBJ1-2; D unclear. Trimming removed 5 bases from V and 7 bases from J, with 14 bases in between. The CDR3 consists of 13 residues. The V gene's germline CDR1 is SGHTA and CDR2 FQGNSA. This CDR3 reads CASSQDIPIGYTF. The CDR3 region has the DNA TGTGCCAGCAGCCAAGATATCCCAATTGGCTACACCTTC. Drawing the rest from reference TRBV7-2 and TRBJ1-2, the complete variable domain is GAGVSQSPSNKVTEKGKDVELRCDPISGHTALYWYRQSLGQGLEFLIYFQGNSAPDKSGLPSDRFSAERTGGSVSTLTIQRTQQEDSAVYLCASSQDIPIGYTFGSGTRLTVV.